These 28 T cell receptor beta chains were sequenced from one sample in a study of T cells in Graves' hyperthyroidism and ophthalmopathy. TCR beta CDR3 regions were amplified from RNA transcripts. TCR CDR3 underwent first-round RT-PCR with the HTBI primer set. MiXCR was run by TCRdb on the multiplex PCR reads, yielding one entry per CDR3 protein. This table has about 50,000 distinct CDR3 sequences, over 45% appearing once. Sequenced input: peripheral blood or thyroid tissue (not recorded which). The origin of the receptors is a woman between 50 and 59 years old with Graves' hyperthyroidism.

The rearrangement links TRBV7-9 to TRBJ2-2, with TRBD2 matching over 7 bases. J gave up 1 base and V 5 bases, and 4 bases lay outside the gene matches. The CDR3 extends over 15 amino acids. Germline V gene lookup returns CDR1 SEHNR and CDR2 FQNEAQ (reference sequence). CDR3 DNA sequence: TGTGCCAGCAGCCAACCGGGAGGGAACACCGGGGAGCTGTTTTTT. As protein: CASSQPGGNTGELFF. The whole variable domain, remainder taken from reference TRBV7-9 and TRBJ2-2, is DTGVSQNPRHKITKRGQNVTFRCDPISEHNRLYWYRQTLGQGPEFLTYFQNEAQLEKSRLLSDRFSAERPKGSFSTLEIQRTEQGDSAMYLCASSQPGGNTGELFFGEGSRLTVL.

This clonotype occurred once. The rearrangement links TRBV15 to TRBJ2-7; D unclear. The CDR3 has 14 residues. Trimming removed 3 bases at V and 2 bases at J, with 11 bases between. Germline V gives CDR1 LNHNV, CDR2 YYDKDF (reference sequence). Here the CDR3 DNA reads TGTGCCACCAGCAGCGCGCCCCCTCCCTACGAGCAGTACTTC. Translating it yields CATSSAPPPYEQYF.

This clonotype occurred many times. This chain joins TRBV20-1 and TRBJ2-7, with 10 bases fitting TRBD1. Germline CDR1 reads DFQATT; CDR2 reads SNEGSKA (reference sequence). CDR3 size: 15 residues. V shed 3 bases and J 0 bases; nucleotides not matched to a gene: 5. DNA for the CDR3: TGCAGTGCTAGGGACAGGGGGGAGAGCTCCTACGAGCAGTACTTC. Translated: CSARDRGESSYEQYF.

The chain has TRBV7-3 and TRBJ2-7; the match to TRBD1 covers 7 bases. CDR3 length: 12 residues. The trim removed 7 bases at V and 6 bases at J, leaving 6 bases unmatched. CDR1 is SGHTA, CDR2 FQGTGA, per germline. CDR3 bases: TGTGCCAGCACCGGGACAGCGCTCGAGCAGTACTTC. Its translation is CASTGTALEQYF. The variable domain in full, with the rest retrieved from reference TRBV7-3 and TRBJ2-7, is GAGVSQTPSNKVTEKGKYVELRCDPISGHTALYWYRQSLGQGPEFLIYFQGTGAADDSGLPNDRFFAVRPEGSVSTLKIQRTERGDSAVYLCASTGTALEQYFGPGTRLTVT.

This clonotype came up a few times. The chain links TRBV12-3 or TRBV12-4 to TRBJ2-7; D possibly corresponds to TRBD2 (5 bases). Trimming took off 5 bases at V and 7 bases at J, with 18 bases between the two ends. The CDR3 totals 14 residues. The CDR3 loop reads CASSPGLGEWEQYF. The CDR3 DNA sequence: TGTGCCAGCAGTCCCGGCCTTGGGGAGTGGGAGCAGTACTTC.

CDR3 in DNA: TGTGCCAGCAGTTTGGCTGCGGCCGGGCCGGAAGAGACCCAGTACTTC. Its protein product is CASSLAAAGPEETQYF. The V and J genes are TRBV12-3 or TRBV12-4 and TRBJ2-5; D gene uncertain. The CDR3 has 16 residues. V lost 3 bases and J lost 3, with 17 bases in between.

With regard to this clonotype: A junction end diverges from the germline sequence, so it may reflect a read error. The chain couples TRBV25-1 to TRBJ1-5; unclear D gene. CDR3 size: 14 residues. The germline V gene has CDR1 MGHDK and CDR2 SYGVNS. Here the CDR3 reads CACSVRHSNQPQHF. In nucleotides, the CDR3 is TGTGCCTGCAGTGTCAGACATAGCAATCAGCCCCAGCATTTT.

In its sample, this clonotype was seen many times. The chain employs TRBV2 and TRBJ2-2; D is unclear. Trimming left V 8 bases short and J 5 bases short, with 15 bases between. Germline CDR1 SNHLY, CDR2 FYNNEI. The CDR3 has 14 amino acids. This CDR3 is CASLSRVGTGELFF. The CDR3 DNA follows: TGTGCCAGCCTCTCCCGGGTAGGGACCGGGGAGCTGTTTTTT.

The chain links TRBV29-1 to TRBJ2-2; 8 bases match TRBD1. Germline V lookup: CDR1 SQVTM, CDR2 ANQGSEA. The CDR3 totals 12 residues. J lost 12 bases, V lost 6 bases, and 9 bases had no gene match. DNA of the CDR3: TGCAGCGTGGGCACAGGGGGTGGGAAGCTGTTTTTT. This translates into CSVGTGGGKLFF.

In its sample, this clonotype was seen many times. The rearrangement uses TRBV4-2 and TRBJ1-2; 7 nucleotides line up with TRBD1. This CDR3 is built from 14 residues. V trimming: 2 bases; J trimming: 7 bases; junction bases outside the gene matches: 7. Germline lookup yields CDR1 LGHNA and CDR2 YNFKEQ. The DNA for the CDR3 is TGTGCCAGCAGCCAAACAGGGGCGTTAGCTGGCTACACCTTC. It specifies CASSQTGALAGYTF.

The rearrangement uses TRBV28 and TRBJ2-7; D not certain. In germline, CDR1 is MDHEN, CDR2 SYDVKM. V was clipped by 6 bases and J by 2 bases, with 14 bases between them. The length of the CDR3 is 14 residues. The CDR3 sequence: CASSTASPTYEQYF. The DNA for the CDR3 is TGTGCCAGCAGCACAGCCTCCCCGACCTACGAGCAGTACTTC.

This clonotype has a count of ten or more. The V call is TRBV20-1, the J call TRBJ1-4, with D possibly TRBD1 on 6 matching bases. The V and J ends lost 4 bases and 8 bases respectively, with 14 bases between them. The CDR3 is 13 amino acids. The germline CDR1 and CDR2 sequences are DFQATT and SNEGSKA (reference sequence). The CDR3, as DNA: TGCAGTGCTACCCGGAGGACAGTCGAAAAACTGTTTTTT. Protein: CSATRRTVEKLFF.

There are many counts of this clonotype. The rearrangement joins TRBV5-4 to TRBJ2-2; D unresolved. This CDR3 has 13 residues. Germline values: CDR1 SGHNT, CDR2 YYREEE (reference sequence). V was trimmed by 0 bases and J by 4 bases, leaving 4 bases between them. In nucleotides, the CDR3 is TGTGCCAGCAGCTTGGACCGCACCGGGGAGCTGTTTTTT. This codes for CASSLDRTGELFF.

Ten or more counts support this clonotype. CDR3 bases: TGTGCCAGCAGCTTGGTTAGGTCCACTGAAGCTTTCTTT. It yields the protein CASSLVRSTEAFF. The chain joins TRBV5-6 to TRBJ1-1; no clear D gene. Germline V CDR1 and CDR2: SGHDT, YYEEEE. V lost 0 bases to trimming and J lost 4 bases, with 7 bases between them. CDR3 length: 13 amino acids.

As concerns this clonotype: As the CDR3 is not closed by the conserved phenylalanine or tryptophan, this likely results from a read error. The J gene is TRBJ1-3, the V gene TRBV20-1, with D uncertain. V gave up 2 bases and J gave up 2 bases, with 10 bases separating them. Germline V gives CDR1 DFQATT, CDR2 SNEGSKA (reference sequence). The CDR3 is 14 residues long. CDR3 in DNA: TGCAGTGCTAGACCTACGGCGGCTGGAAACACCATATATCTT. Residues: CSARPTAAGNTIYL.

This clonotype was counted ten times or more. This rearrangement joins TRBV7-6 to TRBJ1-5; D unclear. In germline, CDR1 is SGHVS, CDR2 FNYEAQ. V lost 3 bases to trimming and J lost 2 bases, with 8 bases between them. The CDR3 contains 14 residues. CDR3 DNA sequence: TGTGCCAGCAGCTTGGATCAGGGCAATCAGCCCCAGCATTTT. Amino acids: CASSLDQGNQPQHF. The entire variable domain, with the rest obtained from reference TRBV7-6 and TRBJ1-5, is as follows: GAGVSQSPRYKVTKRGQDVALRCDPISGHVSLYWYRQALGQGPEFLTYFNYEAQQDKSGLPNDRFSAERPEGSISTLTIQRTEQRDSAMYRCASSLDQGNQPQHFGDGTRLSIL.

This clonotype appeared a few times. The chain employs TRBV20-1 and TRBJ1-2, with TRBD1 matching over 7 bases. After removal of 4 bases from V and 7 bases from J, the junction contained 6 bases not matched to a gene. Germline CDR1 reads DFQATT; CDR2 reads SNEGSKA (reference sequence). This CDR3 is built from 12 residues. Here the CDR3 reads CSAIGGLGGYTF. In DNA form, the CDR3 reads TGCAGTGCTATAGGGGGCTTGGGTGGCTACACCTTC.

Many counts were recorded for this clonotype. This chain uses TRBV5-4 with TRBJ1-1; a weak D match, TRBD1 (6 bases). In germline, CDR1 is SGHNT, CDR2 YYREEE (reference sequence). V was trimmed by 2 bases and J by 9 bases, leaving 11 bases between them. The CDR3 runs to 12 residues. CDR3 amino acids: CASSLTGQKAFF. For the CDR3, the DNA is TGTGCCAGCAGCTTAACAGGGCAGAAAGCTTTCTTT.

This clonotype showed up just a few times. J is TRBJ1-2 and V is TRBV9; 7 bases agree with TRBD1. Germline CDR1 and CDR2: SGDLS and YYNGEE. The CDR3 loop spans 14 amino acids. Trimming at V came to 4 bases and at J to 8 bases, leaving 11 bases not matched to a gene. CDR3 sequence reads: CASSPLTGTRGYTF. DNA of the CDR3: TGTGCCAGCAGCCCACTGACAGGGACCAGAGGCTACACCTTC.

The table lists this clonotype with many counts. The rearrangement uses TRBV29-1 and TRBJ2-3, with D perhaps TRBD1 (5 bases). Trimming took 4 bases from V and 0 from J, leaving 11 bases between them. The CDR3 covers 14 residues. CDR1 is SQVTM and CDR2 is ANQGSEA in the germline V gene. The chain's CDR3 is CSVGYRGSTDTQYF. CDR3 in DNA: TGCAGCGTTGGTTATAGGGGCAGCACAGATACGCAGTATTTT.

This clonotype was counted ten times or more. The V call is TRBV19, the J call TRBJ1-2; TRBD1 is a possible D gene (5 bases). Trimming removed 8 bases from V and 5 bases from J, with 15 bases in between. Germline CDR1 LNHDA, CDR2 SQIVND (reference sequence). This CDR3 is built from 13 residues. CDR3: CASARDYGYGYTF. The CDR3 DNA reads TGTGCCAGTGCTCGGGACTACGGGTATGGCTACACCTTC. Looking up the rest from reference TRBV19 and TRBJ1-2 gives the full variable domain: DGGITQSPKYLFRKEGQNVTLSCEQNLNHDAMYWYRQDPGQGLRLIYYSQIVNDFQKGDIAEGYSVSREKKESFPLTVTSAQKNPTAFYLCASARDYGYGYTFGSGTRLTVV.

This clonotype was seen ten or more times. J is TRBJ2-3 and V is TRBV7-6; 7 positions match TRBD1. This CDR3 is 15 amino acids long. V dropped 2 bases and J dropped 4; count of bases not matched to a gene: 6. CDR1 is SGHVS, CDR2 FNYEAQ, per germline. The CDR3 region is CASSLTNRGADTQYF. The CDR3 nucleotides read TGTGCCAGCAGCTTAACTAACAGGGGCGCAGATACGCAGTATTTT.

In its sample, this clonotype is medium-sized. The V and J genes are TRBV2 and TRBJ1-1, with 9 positions matching TRBD1. V lost 7 bases, J lost 1 base, and 4 bases stayed unmatched. Per germline, CDR1 SNHLY and CDR2 FYNNEI. The CDR3 is 14 residues long. The DNA for the CDR3 is TGTGCCAGCAAGGGGACAGGGAGGAACACTGAAGCTTTCTTT. This sequence encodes CASKGTGRNTEAFF.

The V and J genes are TRBV7-2 and TRBJ1-1, with unresolved D. The CDR3 has 13 residues. V gave up 0 bases and J gave up 3 bases, with 5 bases separating them. CDR1 is SGHTA and CDR2 is FQGNSA in the germline V gene. The DNA for the CDR3 is TGTGCCAGCAGCTTAGCCGGACACACTGAAGCTTTCTTT. Its translation is CASSLAGHTEAFF.

Worth noting for this clonotype: A read error may produce the germline difference seen at one junction end. This sequence joins TRBV7-8 and TRBJ1-6; no clear D. In germline, CDR1 is SGHVS, CDR2 FQNEAQ. The CDR3 spans 16 residues. DNA for the CDR3: TGTGCCGGCAGCAACCGCCGGGCGGTTTATAATTCACCCCTCCACTTT. Residues: CAGSNRRAVYNSPLHF.

This clonotype was found many times. The V call is TRBV6-6, the J call TRBJ2-7, with D hard to call. Trimming left V 8 bases short and J 1 base short, with 9 bases between. Germline loops: CDR1 MNHNY, CDR2 SVGAGI (reference sequence). The CDR3 loop spans 12 amino acids. CDR3 nucleotides: TGTGCCAGCTGGGCGGAATCCTACGAGCAGTACTTC. Amino acid sequence: CASWAESYEQYF.

The chain joins TRBV5-4 to TRBJ2-7; no firm D call. The ends were cut back, 1 base at V and 3 bases at J, with 8 bases in the middle. CDR3 length: 13 residues. Germline assignment: CDR1 SGHNT and CDR2 YYREEE (reference sequence). The CDR3 region is CASSLRESYEQYF. The CDR3 DNA reads TGTGCCAGCAGCTTGAGGGAAAGCTACGAGCAGTACTTC.

In its sample, this clonotype was seen many times. The rearrangement joins TRBV29-1 to TRBJ2-3; 7 bases align to TRBD1. CDR1 is SQVTM and CDR2 is ANQGSEA in the germline V gene. The CDR3 sequence is 13 residues long. The V segment lost 6 bases and the J segment 6 bases; nucleotides outside the gene matches: 9. CDR3 nucleotide sequence: TGCAGCGTCACGGGGACGGGACAGGATACGCAGTATTTT. Translation gives CSVTGTGQDTQYF.